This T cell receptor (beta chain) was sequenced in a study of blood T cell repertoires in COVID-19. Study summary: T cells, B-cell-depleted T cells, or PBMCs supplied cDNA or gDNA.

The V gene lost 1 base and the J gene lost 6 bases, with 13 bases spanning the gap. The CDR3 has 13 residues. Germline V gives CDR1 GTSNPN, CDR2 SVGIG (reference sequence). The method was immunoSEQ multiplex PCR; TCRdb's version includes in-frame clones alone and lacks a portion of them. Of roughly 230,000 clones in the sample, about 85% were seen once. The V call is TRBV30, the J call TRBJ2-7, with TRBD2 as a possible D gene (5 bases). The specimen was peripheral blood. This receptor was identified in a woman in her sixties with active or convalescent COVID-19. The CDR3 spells CAWSDASRTEQYF. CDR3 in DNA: TGTGCCTGGAGTGATGCTAGCAGGACCGAGCAGTACTTC.